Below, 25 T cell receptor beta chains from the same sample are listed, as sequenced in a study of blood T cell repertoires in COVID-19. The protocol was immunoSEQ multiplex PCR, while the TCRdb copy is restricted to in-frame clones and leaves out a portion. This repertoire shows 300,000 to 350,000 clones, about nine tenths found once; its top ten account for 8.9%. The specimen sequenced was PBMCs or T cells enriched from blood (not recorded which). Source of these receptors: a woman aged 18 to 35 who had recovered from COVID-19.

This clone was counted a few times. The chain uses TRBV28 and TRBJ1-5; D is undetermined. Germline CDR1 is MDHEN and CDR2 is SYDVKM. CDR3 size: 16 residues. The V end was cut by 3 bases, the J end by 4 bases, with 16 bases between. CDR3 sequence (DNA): TGTGCCAGCAGTTTGCTATGGGCCCAGTTAAATCAGCCCCAGCATTTT. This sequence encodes CASSLLWAQLNQPQHF.

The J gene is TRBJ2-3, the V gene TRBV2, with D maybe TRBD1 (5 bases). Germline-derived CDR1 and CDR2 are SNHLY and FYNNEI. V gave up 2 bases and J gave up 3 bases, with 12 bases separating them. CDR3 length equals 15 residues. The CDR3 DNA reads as TGTGCCAGCAGTGAACTGTGGGGCAGGACAGATACGCAGTATTTT. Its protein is CASSELWGRTDTQYF. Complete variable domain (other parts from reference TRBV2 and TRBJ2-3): EPEVTQTPSHQVTQMGQEVILRCVPISNHLYFYWYRQILGQKVEFLVSFYNNEISEKSEIFDDQFSVERPDGSNFTLKIRSTKLEDSAMYFCASSELWGRTDTQYFGPGTRLTVL.

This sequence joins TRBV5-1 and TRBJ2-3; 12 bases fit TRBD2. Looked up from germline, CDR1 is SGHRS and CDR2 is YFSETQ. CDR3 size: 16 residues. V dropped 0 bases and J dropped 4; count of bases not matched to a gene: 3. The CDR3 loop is CASSLETSGSADTQYF. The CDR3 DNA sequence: TGCGCCAGCAGCTTGGAGACTAGCGGGAGTGCAGATACGCAGTATTTT. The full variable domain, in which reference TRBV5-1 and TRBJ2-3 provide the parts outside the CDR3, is KAGVTQTPRYLIKTRGQQVTLSCSPISGHRSVSWYQQTPGQGLQFLFEYFSETQRNKGNFPGRFSGRQFSNSRSEMNVSTLELGDSALYLCASSLETSGSADTQYFGPGTRLTVL.

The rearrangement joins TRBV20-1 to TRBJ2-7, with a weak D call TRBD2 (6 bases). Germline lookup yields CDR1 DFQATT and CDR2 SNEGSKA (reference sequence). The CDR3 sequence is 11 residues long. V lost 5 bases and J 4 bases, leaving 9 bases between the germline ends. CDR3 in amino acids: CSARRGYEQYF. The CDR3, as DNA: TGCAGTGCTCGCCGGGGGTACGAGCAGTACTTC.

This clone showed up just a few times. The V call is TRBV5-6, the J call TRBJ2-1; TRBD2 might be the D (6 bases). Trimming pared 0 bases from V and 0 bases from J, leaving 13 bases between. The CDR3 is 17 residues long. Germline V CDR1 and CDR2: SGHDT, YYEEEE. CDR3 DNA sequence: TGTGCCAGCAGCTTGGTTCGGGGGTCCGGCTCCTACAATGAGCAGTTCTTC. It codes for CASSLVRGSGSYNEQFF.

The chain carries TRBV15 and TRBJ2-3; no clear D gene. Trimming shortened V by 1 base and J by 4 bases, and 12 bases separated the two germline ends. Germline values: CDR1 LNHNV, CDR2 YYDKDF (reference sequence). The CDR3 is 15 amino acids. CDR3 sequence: CATSRGSLGADTQYF. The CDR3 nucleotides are TGTGCCACCAGCAGAGGCTCCCTGGGCGCAGATACGCAGTATTTT.

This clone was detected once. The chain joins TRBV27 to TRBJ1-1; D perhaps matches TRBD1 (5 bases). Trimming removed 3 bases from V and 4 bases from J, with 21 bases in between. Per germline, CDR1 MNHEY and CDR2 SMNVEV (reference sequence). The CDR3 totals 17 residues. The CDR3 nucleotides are TGTGCCAGCAGTTTTTCGCGTCGGAGGGTTGGGGGCACTGAAGCTTTCTTT. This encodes CASSFSRRRVGGTEAFF.

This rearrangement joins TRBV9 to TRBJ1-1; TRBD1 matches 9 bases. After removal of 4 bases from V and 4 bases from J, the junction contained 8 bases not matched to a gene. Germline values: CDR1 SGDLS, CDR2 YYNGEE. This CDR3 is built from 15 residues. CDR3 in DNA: TGTGCCAGCAGCAACGGACAGGGGTTGAGCACTGAAGCTTTCTTT. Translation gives CASSNGQGLSTEAFF.

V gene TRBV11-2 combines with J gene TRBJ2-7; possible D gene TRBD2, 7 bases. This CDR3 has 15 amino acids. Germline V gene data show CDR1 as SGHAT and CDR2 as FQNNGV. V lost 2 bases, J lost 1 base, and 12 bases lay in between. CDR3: CASSLNRGASYEQYF. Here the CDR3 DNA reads TGTGCCAGCAGCTTAAATCGGGGGGCATCCTACGAGCAGTACTTC.

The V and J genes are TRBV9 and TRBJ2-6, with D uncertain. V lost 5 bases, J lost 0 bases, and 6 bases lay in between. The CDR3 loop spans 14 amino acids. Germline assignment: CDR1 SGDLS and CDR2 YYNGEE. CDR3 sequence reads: CASRQDSGANVLTF. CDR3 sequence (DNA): TGTGCCAGCAGGCAGGACTCTGGGGCCAACGTCCTGACTTTC.

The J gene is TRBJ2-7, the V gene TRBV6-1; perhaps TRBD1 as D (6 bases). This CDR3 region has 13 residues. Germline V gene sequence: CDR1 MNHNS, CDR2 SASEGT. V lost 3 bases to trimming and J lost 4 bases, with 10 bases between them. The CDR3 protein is CASSEADRYEQYF. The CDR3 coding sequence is TGTGCCAGCAGTGAGGCCGACAGGTACGAGCAGTACTTC.

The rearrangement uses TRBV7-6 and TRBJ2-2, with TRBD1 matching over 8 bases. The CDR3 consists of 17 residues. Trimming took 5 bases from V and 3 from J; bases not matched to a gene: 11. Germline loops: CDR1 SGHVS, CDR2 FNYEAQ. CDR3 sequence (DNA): TGTGCCAGCAGCCCCATTCCCGGACAGGGTGACACCGGGGAGCTGTTTTTT. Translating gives CASSPIPGQGDTGELFF.

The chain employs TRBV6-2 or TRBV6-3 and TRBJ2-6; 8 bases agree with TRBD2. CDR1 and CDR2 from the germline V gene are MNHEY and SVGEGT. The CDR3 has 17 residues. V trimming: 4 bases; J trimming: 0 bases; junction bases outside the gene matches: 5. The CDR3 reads CASSSPGRGSGANVLTF. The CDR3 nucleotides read TGTGCCAGCAGTTCGCCCGGGAGGGGCTCTGGGGCCAACGTCCTGACTTTC.

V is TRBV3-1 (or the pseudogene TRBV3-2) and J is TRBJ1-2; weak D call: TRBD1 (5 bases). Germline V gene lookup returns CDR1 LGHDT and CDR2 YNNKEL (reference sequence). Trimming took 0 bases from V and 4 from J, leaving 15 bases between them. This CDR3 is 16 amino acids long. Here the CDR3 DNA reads TGTGCCAGCAGCCAAGATCGGGCAGGGCTTTCCTATGGCTACACCTTC. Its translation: CASSQDRAGLSYGYTF.

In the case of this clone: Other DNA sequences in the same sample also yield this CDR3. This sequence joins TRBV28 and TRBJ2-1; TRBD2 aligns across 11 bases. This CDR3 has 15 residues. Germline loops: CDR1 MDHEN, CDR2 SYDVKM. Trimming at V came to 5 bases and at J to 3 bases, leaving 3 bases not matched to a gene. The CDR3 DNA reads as TGTGCCAGCAGTCTAGCGGGGGGCATCTACAATGAGCAGTTCTTC. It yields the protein CASSLAGGIYNEQFF.

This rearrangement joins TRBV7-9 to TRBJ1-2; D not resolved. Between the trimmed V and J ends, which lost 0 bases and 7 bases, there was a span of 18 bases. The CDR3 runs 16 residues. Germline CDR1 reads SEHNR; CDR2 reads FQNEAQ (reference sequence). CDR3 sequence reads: CASSLALGSLGIGYTF. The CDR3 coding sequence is TGTGCCAGCAGCTTAGCGTTGGGCAGCCTTGGCATTGGCTACACCTTC.

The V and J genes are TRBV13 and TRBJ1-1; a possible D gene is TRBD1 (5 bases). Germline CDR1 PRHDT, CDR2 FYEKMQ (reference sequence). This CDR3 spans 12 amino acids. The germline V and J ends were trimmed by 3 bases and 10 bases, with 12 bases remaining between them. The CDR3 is CASSFGGTAAFF. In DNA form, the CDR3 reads TGTGCCAGCAGCTTTGGAGGGACCGCAGCTTTCTTT. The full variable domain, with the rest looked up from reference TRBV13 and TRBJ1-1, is AAGVIQSPRHLIKEKRETATLKCYPIPRHDTVYWYQQGPGQDPQFLISFYEKMQSDKGSIPDRFSAQQFSDYHSELNMSSLELGDSALYFCASSFGGTAAFFGQGTRLTVV.

CDR3 coding DNA: TGTGCCGGAAACAGGGACAGGGGGCGAACCGGGGAGCTGTTTTTT. Translation: CAGNRDRGRTGELFF. This chain connects TRBV6-5 to TRBJ2-2, with 12 nucleotides matching TRBD1. This CDR3 comprises 15 residues. CDR1 is MNHEY, CDR2 SVGAGI, per germline. Trimming took 11 bases from V and 5 from J; bases not matched to a gene: 9.

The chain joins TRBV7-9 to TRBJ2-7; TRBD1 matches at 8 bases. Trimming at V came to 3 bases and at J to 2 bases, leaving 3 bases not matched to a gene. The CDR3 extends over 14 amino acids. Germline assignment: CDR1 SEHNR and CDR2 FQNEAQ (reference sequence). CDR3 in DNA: TGTGCCAGCAGCTTCGGACAGGGAACCTACGAGCAGTACTTC. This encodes CASSFGQGTYEQYF.

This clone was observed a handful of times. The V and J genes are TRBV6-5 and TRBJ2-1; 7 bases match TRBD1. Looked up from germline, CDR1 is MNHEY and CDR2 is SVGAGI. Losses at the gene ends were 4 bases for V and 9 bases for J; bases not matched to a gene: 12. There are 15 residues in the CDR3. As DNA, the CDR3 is TGTGCCAGCAGTTGGGGACAGCCGGATGACACTGAGCAGTTCTTC. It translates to CASSWGQPDDTEQFF.

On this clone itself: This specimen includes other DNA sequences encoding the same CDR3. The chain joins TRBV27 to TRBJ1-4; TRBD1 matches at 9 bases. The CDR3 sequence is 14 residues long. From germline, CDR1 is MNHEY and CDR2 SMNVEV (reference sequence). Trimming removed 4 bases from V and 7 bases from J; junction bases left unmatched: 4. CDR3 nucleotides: TGTGCCAGCAGTTCGACAGGGGGAGGTGAAAAACTGTTTTTT. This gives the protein CASSSTGGGEKLFF. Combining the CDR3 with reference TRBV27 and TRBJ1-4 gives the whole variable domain EAQVTQNPRYLITVTGKKLTVTCSQNMNHEYMSWYRQDPGLGLRQIYYSMNVEVTDKGDVPEGYKVSRKEKRNFPLILESPSPNQTSLYFCASSSTGGGEKLFFGSGTQLSVL.

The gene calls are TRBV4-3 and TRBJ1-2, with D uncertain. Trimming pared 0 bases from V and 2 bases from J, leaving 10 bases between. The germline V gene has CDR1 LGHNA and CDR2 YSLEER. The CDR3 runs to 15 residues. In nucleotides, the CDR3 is TGCGCCAGCAGCCAAGATAGTGCGATAAACTATGGCTACACCTTC. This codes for CASSQDSAINYGYTF.

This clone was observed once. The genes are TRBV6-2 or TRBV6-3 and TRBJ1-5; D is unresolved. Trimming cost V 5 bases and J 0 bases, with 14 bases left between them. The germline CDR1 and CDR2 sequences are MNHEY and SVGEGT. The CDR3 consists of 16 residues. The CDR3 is CASSHLRGYSNQPQHF. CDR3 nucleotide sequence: TGTGCCAGCAGTCACCTCCGAGGATATAGCAATCAGCCCCAGCATTTT.

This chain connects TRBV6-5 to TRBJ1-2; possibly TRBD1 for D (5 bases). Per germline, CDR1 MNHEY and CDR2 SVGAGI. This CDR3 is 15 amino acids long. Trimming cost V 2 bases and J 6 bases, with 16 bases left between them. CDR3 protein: CASSYLEMGGNGYTF. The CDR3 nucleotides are TGTGCCAGCAGTTACCTCGAAATGGGGGGTAATGGCTACACCTTC.

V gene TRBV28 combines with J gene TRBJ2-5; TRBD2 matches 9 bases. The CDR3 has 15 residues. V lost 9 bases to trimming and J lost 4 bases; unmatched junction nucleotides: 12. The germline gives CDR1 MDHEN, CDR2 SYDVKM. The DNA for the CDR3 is TGTGCCAGTACCACTAGGCGGGAGGGAGGAGAGACCCAGTACTTC. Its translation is CASTTRREGGETQYF. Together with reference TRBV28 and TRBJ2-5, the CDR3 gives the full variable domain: DVKVTQSSRYLVKRTGEKVFLECVQDMDHENMFWYRQDPGLGLRLIYFSYDVKMKEKGDIPEGYSVSREKKERFSLILESASTNQTSMYLCASTTRREGGETQYFGPGTRLLVL.